The rows below give T cell receptor beta chains drawn from one sample of a study of T cell changes during pregnancy in multiple sclerosis. Measured with immunoSEQ multiplex PCR; TCRdb has only the in-frame clones, and not every one. The repertoire consists of around 60,000 clones, with nearly 90% occurring once and the leading ten covering about 2.5%. The sequencing used peripheral blood, collected in the first trimester of pregnancy. These receptors came from a female donor with multiple sclerosis, enrolled in a pregnancy study. CDR3s leave out the opening cysteine and the closing phenylalanine or tryptophan.

CDR3: ASSPLPPGATGNTIY
V: TRBV11-2

CDR3: ASSLQGRTEAF
V: TRBV5-1

CDR3: ASSLALSRGPSIDTQY
V: TRBV7-2

CDR3: ASSSISRGAGYEQY
V: TRBV7-9

CDR3: ASSPGGSQDTQY
V: TRBV28

CDR3: ASCFGTSTADEQF
V: TRBV9

CDR3: ASSPAGQGIGYT
V: TRBV2

CDR3: ASSLELAGPLAKNIQY
V: TRBV11-2

CDR3: ASSLSGGTGELF
V: TRBV11-3

CDR3: ASSSGEGVNTEAF
V: TRBV11-3

CDR3: ASSEGGGPIHEQY
V: TRBV6-1

CDR3: ASSFSASYEQY
V: TRBV7-2

CDR3: AWSNYRDSRAQH
V: TRBV30

CDR3: ASKTTGASNQPQH
V: TRBV19

CDR3: ASSLNSLEAF
V: TRBV5-4

CDR3: ASSEKDSTYEQY
V: TRBV6-1

CDR3: ASSLSFGTGPGGGYT
V: TRBV27

CDR3: ASSLTPEGYEQY
V: TRBV7-7

CDR3: ASSPLGGDGTDTQY
V: TRBV4-2

CDR3: ASSDTENTIY
V: TRBV18

CDR3: ASSPGSSGANVLT
V: TRBV5-1

CDR3: ASSPAAPLSSGNTIY
V: TRBV18

CDR3: ASGRQDDQPQH
V: TRBV6-5

CDR3: ASSSRRGVTEAF
V: TRBV7-2

CDR3: ASSFGPREDQPQH
V: TRBV7-9

CDR3: ASSTPGAGAYEQY
V: TRBV11-2

CDR3: ASSITGTGAGYT
V: TRBV6-1

CDR3: ASRQERGGGGEQF
V: TRBV7-8

CDR3: ASSLVYTSGDSYEQY
V: TRBV7-8

CDR3: ASSQQGSPLGGQY
V: TRBV6-5

CDR3: ASSDSGGGSTDTQY
V: TRBV6-4

CDR3: ASRPGARVGIQY
V: TRBV6-6

CDR3: ASSIPGETQY
V: TRBV7-9

CDR3: ASSLGGQGYEKLF
V: TRBV5-8

CDR3: ASSLGQGGIQY
V: TRBV5-1

CDR3: AISVSRQDKNTEAF
V: TRBV10-3

CDR3: AWRGRGFTEAF
V: TRBV30

CDR3: ASKPSGTYEQY
V: TRBV5-1